Shown below are 3 T cell receptor beta chains from a single sample sequenced in a study of blood T cell repertoires in COVID-19. Generated by immunoSEQ multiplex PCR, the TCRdb table keeps only in-frame clones and is missing some. The sample shows over 250,000 clones, roughly 80% of them seen only once. Sequencing used PBMCs or T cells enriched from blood (not recorded which). The receptors shown here come from a man aged 35 to 55 who had been exposed to COVID-19.

The rearrangement joins TRBV4-1 to TRBJ1-4, with 8 bases that match TRBD1. The CDR3 has 19 amino acids. After removal of 3 bases from V and 4 bases from J, the junction contained 16 bases not matched to a gene. The V gene's germline CDR1 is MGHRA and CDR2 YSYEKL. CDR3 loop: CASSHLSRTGHGDNEKLFF. The DNA for the CDR3 is TGCGCCAGCAGCCACCTCTCCCGGACAGGGCATGGAGATAATGAAAAACTGTTTTTT.

This chain uses TRBV7-3 with TRBJ2-3, with 8 bases aligning to TRBD2. Trimming removed 6 bases from V and 1 base from J; junction bases left unmatched: 12. The length of the CDR3 is 17 residues. In germline, CDR1 is SGHTA, CDR2 FQGTGA. The CDR3 loop is CASSPGRAFSGTDTQYF. CDR3 nucleotides: TGTGCCAGCAGTCCCGGGAGGGCCTTCTCTGGCACAGATACGCAGTATTTT.

This chain joins TRBV2 and TRBJ1-4; 9 nucleotides align to TRBD1. This CDR3 has 15 residues. With V trimmed by 4 bases and J by 6 bases, 6 bases remained unmatched. The germline gives CDR1 SNHLY, CDR2 FYNNEI. For the CDR3, the DNA is TGTGCCAGCAGTGTCCAGACAGGGGGGGATGAAAAACTGTTTTTT. Translated, it gives CASSVQTGGDEKLFF.